Listed below are T cell receptor beta chains from one sample, sequenced in a study of cytomegalovirus exposure and HLA in healthy donors. Clones were sequenced by immunoSEQ multiplex PCR, and TCRdb holds only the in-frame ones, with some missing. The sample has 160,000 or so clones, roughly 79% seen once. Sequencing input: PBMCs. These receptors originate from a middle-aged woman in good health and CMV-seronegative. The CDR3 runs from the conserved cysteine through the conserved F or W. A D gene is named only where the DNA matches it firmly. Not every row has a clone size; where given, it reads once, few, many or a size class.

abundance,v_gene,j_gene,d_gene,CDR3aa,CDR3nt
.,TRBV14,TRBJ1-1,TRBD1,CASSPSTGGLTEAFF,TGTGCCAGCAGCCCCTCGACAGGGGGTTTGACTGAAGCTTTCTTT
.,TRBV2,TRBJ1-1,.,CASSYDALREAFF,TGTGCCAGCAGTTACGACGCCCTCAGGGAAGCTTTCTTT
.,TRBV19,TRBJ1-1,TRBD1,CASSMDRDTEAFF,TGTGCCAGTAGTATGGACAGGGACACTGAAGCTTTCTTT
.,TRBV5-1,TRBJ2-7,TRBD2,CASSLAPGTSGVTYEQYF,TGCGCCAGCAGCTTGGCGCCCGGGACTAGCGGGGTGACGTACGAGCAGTACTTC
few,TRBV5-4,TRBJ2-3,.,CASSLGTDYTDTQYF,TGTGCCAGCAGCTTGGGGACAGATTACACAGATACGCAGTATTTT
.,TRBV11-2,TRBJ2-3,TRBD2,CASSVVPGGGDTQYF,TGTGCCAGCAGCGTCGTACCGGGAGGGGGGGATACGCAGTATTTT
.,TRBV18,TRBJ2-1,TRBD2,CASSPRASGNYEQFF,TGTGCCAGCTCACCACGGGCTAGCGGGAACTATGAGCAGTTCTTC
.,TRBV7-9,TRBJ2-7,.,CASSGSKEQYF,TGTGCCAGCAGCGGGAGTAAAGAGCAGTACTTC
.,TRBV5-1,TRBJ2-2,TRBD2,CASRLSGGNTGELFF,TGCGCCAGCAGACTAAGCGGGGGGAACACCGGGGAGCTGTTTTTT
once,TRBV7-7,TRBJ2-5,TRBD2,CASSLRMGGKGQETQYF,TGTGCTAGCAGCCTCCGAATGGGGGGGAAGGGCCAAGAGACCCAGTACTTC
.,TRBV6-1,TRBJ1-5,.,CASGYGGADQPQHF,TGTGCCAGCGGTTATGGGGGGGCAGATCAGCCCCAGCATTTT
.,TRBV6-1,TRBJ1-2,.,CASSEKESYGYTF,TGTGCCAGCAGTGAGAAGGAGTCGTATGGCTACACCTTC
.,TRBV18,TRBJ2-1,TRBD2,CASSPQGLAGGHEQFF,TGTGCCAGCTCACCACAGGGACTAGCGGGAGGTCATGAGCAGTTCTTC
.,TRBV18,TRBJ2-5,TRBD1,CASSLGTEETQYF,TGTGCCAGCTCACTCGGGACAGAAGAGACCCAGTACTTC
.,TRBV19,TRBJ2-3,.,CASSQRVRADTQYF,TGTGCCAGTAGTCAACGGGTTCGTGCAGATACGCAGTATTTT
.,TRBV19,TRBJ2-5,.,CASSIRRETQYF,TGTGCCAGTAGTATCAGGAGGGAGACCCAGTACTTC
.,TRBV5-1,TRBJ1-2,TRBD1,CATGTAPANYGYTF,TGCGCTACCGGGACAGCTCCTGCTAACTATGGCTACACCTTC
.,TRBV19,TRBJ2-1,.,CASSSRTSEQFF,TGTGCCAGTAGTTCTAGAACGAGTGAGCAGTTCTTC
.,TRBV30,TRBJ2-7,.,CAWSLRLRRDEQYF,TGTGCCTGGAGTCTGCGGCTCCGCAGGGACGAGCAGTACTTC
.,TRBV5-6,TRBJ2-7,TRBD1,CASSPRQGVYEQYF,TGTGCCAGCAGCCCCCGACAGGGGGTCTACGAGCAGTACTTC
.,TRBV19,TRBJ1-5,.,CASTPDSTYQPQHF,TGTGCCAGTACTCCGGACAGCACCTATCAGCCCCAGCATTTT
.,TRBV5-6,TRBJ2-5,TRBD2,CASSLRTSGETQYF,TGTGCCAGCAGCTTACGGACTAGTGGAGAGACCCAGTACTTC
.,TRBV18,TRBJ2-1,TRBD2,CASSPPSWEGRRGIYNEQFF,TGTGCCAGCTCACCCCCCTCTTGGGAGGGCCGGCGAGGAATCTACAATGAGCAGTTCTTC
.,TRBV7-6,TRBJ1-1,.,CASSPDSSNTEAFF,TGTGCCAGCAGCCCGGACAGCTCGAACACTGAAGCTTTCTTT
.,TRBV7-8,TRBJ2-1,.,CASSLVPAGQRGFSYNEQFF,TGTGCCAGCAGCTTAGTTCCAGCGGGTCAAAGAGGGTTCTCCTACAATGAGCAGTTCTTC
.,TRBV6-1,TRBJ1-2,TRBD1,CASIIRTGDYGYTF,TGTGCCAGCATCATCAGGACAGGGGACTATGGCTACACCTTC
.,TRBV6-1,TRBJ2-2,TRBD1,CASRTGGYDTGELFF,TGTGCCAGCAGGACAGGGGGCTATGACACCGGGGAGCTGTTTTTT
.,TRBV6-6,TRBJ1-1,.,CASSYGPNTEAFF,TGTGCCAGCAGTTACGGCCCGAACACTGAAGCTTTCTTT
.,TRBV11-2,TRBJ2-2,TRBD1,CASSLDQGVGELFF,TGTGCCAGCAGCTTAGATCAGGGGGTCGGGGAGCTGTTTTTT
.,TRBV5-4,TRBJ1-1,TRBD1,CASSAGQGLMNTEAFF,TGTGCCAGCAGCGCCGGACAGGGTCTCATGAACACTGAAGCTTTCTTT
once,TRBV5-6,TRBJ2-5,TRBD2,CASSFISGGETQYF,TGTGCCAGCAGCTTTATTAGCGGGGGGGAGACCCAGTACTTC
.,TRBV6-1,TRBJ2-7,.,CASREGFSSYEQYF,TGTGCCAGCAGGGAAGGGTTTAGCTCCTACGAGCAGTACTTC
.,TRBV7-7,TRBJ2-5,TRBD2,CASSSSGLAGEETQYF,TGTGCTAGCAGCTCTTCAGGACTAGCGGGAGAAGAGACCCAGTACTTC
.,TRBV19,TRBJ2-2,TRBD1,CASSQQGVGELFF,TGTGCCAGTAGTCAACAGGGGGTCGGGGAGCTGTTTTTT
few,TRBV5-4,TRBJ2-1,TRBD2,CASSWGLAGVGSYNEQFF,TGTGCCAGCAGCTGGGGACTAGCGGGAGTAGGGTCCTACAATGAGCAGTTCTTC
.,TRBV20-1,TRBJ2-7,.,CSVEGRYEQYF,TGCAGTGTGGAGGGGCGCTACGAGCAGTACTTC
.,TRBV7-2,TRBJ2-3,.,CASSSHSSKGDTQYF,TGTGCCAGCAGCTCGCATTCTAGCAAAGGGGATACGCAGTATTTT
.,TRBV30,TRBJ1-2,.,CACSKTSYGYTF,TGTGCCTGCTCAAAGACATCCTATGGCTACACCTTC
.,TRBV6-5,TRBJ1-2,TRBD1,CASKASDRNYGYTF,TGTGCCAGCAAGGCCTCGGACAGGAACTATGGCTACACCTTC
few,TRBV6-6,TRBJ2-3,.,CASSYSRASSTDTQYF,TGTGCCAGCAGTTACTCGAGAGCGTCAAGCACAGATACGCAGTATTTT
.,TRBV10-3,TRBJ2-1,TRBD2,CAIESSGNNEQFF,TGTGCCATTGAGTCTAGCGGGAACAATGAGCAGTTCTTC
.,TRBV28,TRBJ1-1,.,CASSPTAMNTEAFF,TGTGCCAGCAGTCCGACAGCCATGAACACTGAAGCTTTCTTT
.,TRBV7-9,TRBJ2-3,TRBD2,CASSLGAGGGTDTQYF,TGTGCCAGCAGCTTAGGAGCGGGAGGCGGCACAGATACGCAGTATTTT
.,TRBV7-3,TRBJ2-3,.,CASSPGVDTQYF,TGTGCCAGCAGCCCAGGGGTAGATACGCAGTATTTT
.,TRBV27,TRBJ1-5,.,CASRTQGSFQPQHF,TGTGCCAGCAGAACACAGGGTAGTTTTCAGCCCCAGCATTTT
.,TRBV5-1,TRBJ1-1,.,CASSPPRVITEAFF,TGCGCCAGCAGCCCCCCCAGGGTAATCACTGAAGCTTTCTTT
.,TRBV7-8,TRBJ2-3,.,CASSLLASSTDTQYF,TGTGCCAGCAGCTTACTCGCGTCTAGCACAGATACGCAGTATTTT
.,TRBV27,TRBJ2-1,.,CASSFAYNEQFF,TGTGCCAGCAGTTTCGCCTACAATGAGCAGTTCTTC
.,TRBV5-1,TRBJ1-2,TRBD1,CASSLGQGDYGYTF,TGCGCCAGCAGCTTGGGGCAGGGGGACTATGGCTACACCTTC
few,TRBV7-3,TRBJ2-3,.,CASGGTKGDTQYF,TGTGCCAGCGGAGGGACCAAAGGGGATACGCAGTATTTT
.,TRBV7-8,TRBJ1-4,TRBD1,CASSQGDRKLEKLFF,TGTGCCAGCAGCCAAGGGGACAGGAAACTTGAAAAACTGTTTTTT
.,TRBV5-1,TRBJ2-7,.,CASSLGGEPYEQYF,TGCGCCAGCAGCTTGGGGGGGGAACCCTACGAGCAGTACTTC
.,TRBV2,TRBJ1-5,.,CASSESRGHNQPQHF,TGTGCCAGCAGTGAGAGCAGGGGACACAATCAGCCCCAGCATTTT
.,TRBV5-1,TRBJ2-2,TRBD2,CASSLQGLAYTGELFF,TGCGCCAGCAGCTTACAGGGACTAGCGTACACCGGGGAGCTGTTTTTT
few,TRBV11-3,TRBJ2-7,TRBD1,CASGPGTGASGEQYF,TGTGCCAGCGGCCCCGGGACAGGGGCCTCCGGCGAGCAGTACTTC
.,TRBV5-4,TRBJ2-5,TRBD1,CASSLRQGAGETQYF,TGTGCCAGCAGCTTGCGACAGGGGGCAGGGGAGACCCAGTACTTC
.,TRBV18,TRBJ2-1,TRBD2,CASSPRAGEANEQFF,TGTGCCAGCTCACCACGAGCGGGAGAGGCGAATGAGCAGTTCTTC
.,TRBV11-1,TRBJ2-2,TRBD2,CASSPLGGLVTSGELFF,TGTGCCAGCAGCCCGCTCGGGGGACTAGTTACATCCGGGGAGCTGTTTTTT
.,TRBV28,TRBJ2-5,TRBD1,CASSWRIGQGQETQYF,TGTGCCAGCAGTTGGAGAATCGGACAGGGCCAAGAGACCCAGTACTTC
.,TRBV2,TRBJ1-5,.,CASSEVQAPQPQHF,TGTGCCAGCAGTGAAGTCCAGGCTCCTCAGCCCCAGCATTTT